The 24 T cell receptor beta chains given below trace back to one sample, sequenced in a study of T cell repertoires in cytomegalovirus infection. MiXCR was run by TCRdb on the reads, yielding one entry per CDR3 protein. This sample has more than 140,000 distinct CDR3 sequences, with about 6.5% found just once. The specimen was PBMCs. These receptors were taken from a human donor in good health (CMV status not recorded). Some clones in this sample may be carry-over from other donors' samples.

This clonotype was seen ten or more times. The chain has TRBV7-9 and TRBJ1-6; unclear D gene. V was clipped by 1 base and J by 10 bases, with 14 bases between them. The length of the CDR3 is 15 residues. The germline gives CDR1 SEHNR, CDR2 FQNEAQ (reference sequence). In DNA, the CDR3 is TGTGCCAGCAGCTTAGAGGCCGGGATGGGGTCACCCCTCCACTTT. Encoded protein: CASSLEAGMGSPLHF. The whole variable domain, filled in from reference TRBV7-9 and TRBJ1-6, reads DTGVSQNPRHKITKRGQNVTFRCDPISEHNRLYWYRQTLGQGPEFLTYFQNEAQLEKSRLLSDRFSAERPKGSFSTLEIQRTEQGDSAMYLCASSLEAGMGSPLHFGNGTRLTVT.

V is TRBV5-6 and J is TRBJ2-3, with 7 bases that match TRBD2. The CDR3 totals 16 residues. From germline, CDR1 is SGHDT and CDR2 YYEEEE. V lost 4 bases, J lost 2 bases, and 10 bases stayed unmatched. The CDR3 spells CASSPTAGLPTDTQYF. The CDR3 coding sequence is TGTGCCAGCAGCCCAACGGCGGGACTACCCACAGATACGCAGTATTTT.

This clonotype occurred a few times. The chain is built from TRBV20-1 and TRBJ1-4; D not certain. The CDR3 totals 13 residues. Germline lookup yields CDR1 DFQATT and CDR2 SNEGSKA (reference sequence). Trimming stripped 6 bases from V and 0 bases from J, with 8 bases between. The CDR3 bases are TGCAGTGCCATAAAAGCAACTAATGAAAAACTGTTTTTT. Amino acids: CSAIKATNEKLFF.

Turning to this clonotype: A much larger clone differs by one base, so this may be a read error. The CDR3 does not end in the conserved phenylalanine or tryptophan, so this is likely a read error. In nucleotides, the CDR3 is TGTGCCATCACCAGCGGACAGGGCTCTGGAAACACCATATATATT. It codes for CAITSGQGSGNTIYI. The rearrangement uses TRBV10-3 and TRBJ1-3; 8 nucleotides align to TRBD1. CDR3 length equals 15 residues. With V trimmed by 7 bases and J by 0 bases, 5 bases remained unmatched. The germline CDR1 and CDR2 sequences are ENHRY and SYGVKD.

The CDR3 sequence: CASSKYTEAFF. The DNA of the CDR3 is TGTGCCAGCAGCAAATACACTGAAGCTTTCTTT. V and J are TRBV25-1 and TRBJ1-1; D uncertain. Germline V gene sequence: CDR1 MGHDK, CDR2 SYGVNS. The CDR3 extends over 11 amino acids. V dropped 6 bases and J dropped 3 bases, with 5 bases sitting between them. The variable domain in full, with the rest retrieved from reference TRBV25-1 and TRBJ1-1, is EADIYQTPRYLVIGTGKKITLECSQTMGHDKMYWYQQDPGMELHLIHYSYGVNSTEKGDLSSESTVSRIRTEHFPLTLESARPSHTSQYLCASSKYTEAFFGQGTRLTVV.

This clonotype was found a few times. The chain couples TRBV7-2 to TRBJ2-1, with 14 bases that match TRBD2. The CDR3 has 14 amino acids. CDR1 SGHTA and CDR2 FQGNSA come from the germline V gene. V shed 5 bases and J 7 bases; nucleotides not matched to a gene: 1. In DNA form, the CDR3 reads TGTGCCAGCAGCCGACTAGCGGGGGGGAATGAGCAGTTCTTC. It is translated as CASSRLAGGNEQFF.

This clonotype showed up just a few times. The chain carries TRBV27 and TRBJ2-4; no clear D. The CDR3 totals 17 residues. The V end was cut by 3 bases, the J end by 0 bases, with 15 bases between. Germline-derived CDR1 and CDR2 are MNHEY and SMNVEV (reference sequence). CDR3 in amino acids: CASSLSRKPLAKNIQYF. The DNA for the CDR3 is TGTGCCAGCAGTTTGTCCAGGAAACCTCTAGCCAAAAACATTCAGTACTTC.

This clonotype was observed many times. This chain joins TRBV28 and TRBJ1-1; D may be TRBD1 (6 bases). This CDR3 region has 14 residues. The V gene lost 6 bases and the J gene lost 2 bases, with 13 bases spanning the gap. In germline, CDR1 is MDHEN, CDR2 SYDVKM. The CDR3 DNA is TGTGCCAGCAGACTTCGACAGGCAAACACTGAAGCTTTCTTT. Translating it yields CASRLRQANTEAFF.

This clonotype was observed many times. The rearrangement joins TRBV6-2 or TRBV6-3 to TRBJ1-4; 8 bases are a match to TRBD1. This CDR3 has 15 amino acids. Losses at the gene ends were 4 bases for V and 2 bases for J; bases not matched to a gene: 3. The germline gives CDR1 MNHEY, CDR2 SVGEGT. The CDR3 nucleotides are TGTGCCAGCAGTTTCCGACAGGGGACTAATGAAAAACTGTTTTTT. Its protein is CASSFRQGTNEKLFF.

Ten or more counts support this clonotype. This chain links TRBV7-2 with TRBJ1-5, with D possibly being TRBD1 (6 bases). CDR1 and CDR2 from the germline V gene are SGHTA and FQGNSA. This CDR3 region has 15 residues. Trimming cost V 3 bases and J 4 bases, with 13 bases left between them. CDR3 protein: CASSLSGQSNQPQHF. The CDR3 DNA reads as TGTGCCAGCAGCTTGAGCGGACAGTCAAATCAGCCCCAGCATTTT. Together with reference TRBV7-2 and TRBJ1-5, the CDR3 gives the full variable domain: GAGVSQSPSNKVTEKGKDVELRCDPISGHTALYWYRQSLGQGLEFLIYFQGNSAPDKSGLPSDRFSAERTGGSVSTLTIQRTQQEDSAVYLCASSLSGQSNQPQHFGDGTRLSIL.

CDR3 residues: CASSGNRDGNYGYTF. The CDR3 nucleotides are TGTGCCAGCAGTGGGAACAGGGATGGTAACTATGGCTACACCTTC. V is TRBV6-1 and J is TRBJ1-2, with D possibly matching TRBD1 (6 bases). The CDR3 consists of 15 residues. Germline values: CDR1 MNHNS, CDR2 SASEGT. Trimming removed 4 bases from V and 1 base from J, with 13 bases in between.

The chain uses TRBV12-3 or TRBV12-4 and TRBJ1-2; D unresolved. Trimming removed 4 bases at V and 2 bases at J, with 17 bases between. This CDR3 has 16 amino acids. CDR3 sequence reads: CASSSKIGVLNYGYTF. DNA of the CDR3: TGTGCCAGCAGTTCCAAAATCGGAGTTCTCAACTATGGCTACACCTTC.

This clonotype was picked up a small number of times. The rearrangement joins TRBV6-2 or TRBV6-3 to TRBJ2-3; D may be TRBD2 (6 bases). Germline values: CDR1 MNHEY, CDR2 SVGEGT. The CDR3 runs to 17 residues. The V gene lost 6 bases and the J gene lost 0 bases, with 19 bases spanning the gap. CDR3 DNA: TGTGCCAGCAGGAACCACTTGCGGGGAACTAGCACAGATACGCAGTATTTT. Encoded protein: CASRNHLRGTSTDTQYF.

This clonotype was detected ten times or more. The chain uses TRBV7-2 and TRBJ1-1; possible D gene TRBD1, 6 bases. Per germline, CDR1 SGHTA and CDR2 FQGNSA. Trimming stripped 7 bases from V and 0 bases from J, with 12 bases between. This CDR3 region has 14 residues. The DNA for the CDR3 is TGTGCCAGCAACTTGGGGGCGGTGAACACTGAAGCTTTCTTT. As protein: CASNLGAVNTEAFF. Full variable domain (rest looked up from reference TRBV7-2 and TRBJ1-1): GAGVSQSPSNKVTEKGKDVELRCDPISGHTALYWYRQSLGQGLEFLIYFQGNSAPDKSGLPSDRFSAERTGGSVSTLTIQRTQQEDSAVYLCASNLGAVNTEAFFGQGTRLTVV.

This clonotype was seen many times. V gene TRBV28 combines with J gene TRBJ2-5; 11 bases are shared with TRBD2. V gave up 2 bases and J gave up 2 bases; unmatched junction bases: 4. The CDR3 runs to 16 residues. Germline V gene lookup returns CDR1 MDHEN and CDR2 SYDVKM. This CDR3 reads CASSLVSGGGQETQYF. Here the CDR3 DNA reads TGTGCCAGCAGTTTAGTTAGCGGGGGGGGACAAGAGACCCAGTACTTC.

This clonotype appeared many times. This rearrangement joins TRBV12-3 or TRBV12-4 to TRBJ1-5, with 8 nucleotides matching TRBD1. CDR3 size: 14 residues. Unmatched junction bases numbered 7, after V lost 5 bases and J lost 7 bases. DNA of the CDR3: TGTGCCAGCAGTCGGGACAGGAGATACCAGCCCCAGCATTTT. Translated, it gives CASSRDRRYQPQHF.

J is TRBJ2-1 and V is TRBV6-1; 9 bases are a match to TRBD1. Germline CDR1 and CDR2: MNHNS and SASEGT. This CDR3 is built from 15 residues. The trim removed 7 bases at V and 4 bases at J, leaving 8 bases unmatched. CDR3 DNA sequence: TGTGCCAGCACGGAACGGGACAGGGTATACAATGAGCAGTTCTTC. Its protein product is CASTERDRVYNEQFF.

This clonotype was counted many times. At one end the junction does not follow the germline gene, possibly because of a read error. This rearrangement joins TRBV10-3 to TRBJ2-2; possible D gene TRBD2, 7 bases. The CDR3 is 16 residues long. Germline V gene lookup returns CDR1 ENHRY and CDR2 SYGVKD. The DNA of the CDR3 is TGTGCCACGCGGGGGCCCACCAGGGTGAACACCAGGGAGCTGTTTTTT. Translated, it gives CATRGPTRVNTRELFF.

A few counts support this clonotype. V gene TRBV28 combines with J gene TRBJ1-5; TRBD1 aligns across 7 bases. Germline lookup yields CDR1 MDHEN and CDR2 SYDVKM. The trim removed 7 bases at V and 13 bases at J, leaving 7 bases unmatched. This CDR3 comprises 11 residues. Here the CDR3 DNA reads TGTGCCAGCACCCTAGGGGGCCGGCAGCATTTT. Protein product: CASTLGGRQHF.

CDR3 nucleotides: TGTGCCAGCAGCTTGGATACAACAGATACGCAGTATTTT. Amino acids: CASSLDTTDTQYF. The gene calls are TRBV7-9 and TRBJ2-3; D is unclear. The germline CDR1 and CDR2 sequences are SEHNR and FQNEAQ (reference sequence). Trimming pared 3 bases from V and 3 bases from J, leaving 7 bases between. The CDR3 consists of 13 residues.

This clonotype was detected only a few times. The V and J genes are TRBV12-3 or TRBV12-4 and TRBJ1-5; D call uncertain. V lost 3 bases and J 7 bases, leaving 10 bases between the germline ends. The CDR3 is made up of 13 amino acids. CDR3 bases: TGTGCCAGCAGTTTCCTCAACAGACAGCCCCAGCATTTT. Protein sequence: CASSFLNRQPQHF.

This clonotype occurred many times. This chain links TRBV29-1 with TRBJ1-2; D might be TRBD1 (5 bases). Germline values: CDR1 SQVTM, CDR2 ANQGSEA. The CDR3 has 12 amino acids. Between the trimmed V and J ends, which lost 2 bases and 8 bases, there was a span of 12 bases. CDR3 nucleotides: TGCAGCGTTGAAACAGGCTACGGCGGCTACACCTTC. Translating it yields CSVETGYGGYTF.

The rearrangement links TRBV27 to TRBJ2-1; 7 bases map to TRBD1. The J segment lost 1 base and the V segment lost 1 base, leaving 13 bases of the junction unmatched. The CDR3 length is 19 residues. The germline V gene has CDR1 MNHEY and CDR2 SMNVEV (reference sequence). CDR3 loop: CASSLYGRGSLPSYNEQFF. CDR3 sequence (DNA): TGTGCCAGCAGTTTATACGGCAGGGGGTCCTTACCTTCCTACAATGAGCAGTTCTTC.

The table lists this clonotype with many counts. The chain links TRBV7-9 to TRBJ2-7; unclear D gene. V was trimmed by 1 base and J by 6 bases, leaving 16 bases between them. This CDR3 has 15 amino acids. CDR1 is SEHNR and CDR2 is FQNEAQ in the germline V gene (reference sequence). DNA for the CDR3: TGTGCCAGCAGCTTAGGCAGTTTCGGGCCTACCGAGCAGTACTTC. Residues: CASSLGSFGPTEQYF.